This note documents a single TCR beta chain sequence. A TCRbeta library incorporating unique molecular identifiers was prepared. TCRdb itself ran the PCR reads through MiXCR, one entry per CDR3 protein. This table holds some 490,000 distinct CDR3 sequences, about an eighth found once. The CDR3 loop spans 16 amino acids. Germline CDR1 reads SGHTA; CDR2 reads FQGTGA. J was trimmed by 6 bases and V by 5 bases; bases with no gene match: 13. This record comes from a study of T-cell reconstitution after alpha-beta-depleted transplantation in children. This sequence joins TRBV7-3 and TRBJ2-1, with 7 bases that match TRBD1. This specimen was PBMCs from the stem cell graft donor, taken from the stem cell graft. The origin of this receptor is a human donor who donated a stem cell graft to a child with combined immunodeficiency. In DNA form, the CDR3 reads TGTGCCAGCAGCAAGACAGGGAAGCCTGGGAGCAATGAGCAGTTCTTC. Protein product: CASSKTGKPGSNEQFF. Full variable domain (missing parts from reference TRBV7-3 and TRBJ2-1): GAGVSQTPSNKVTEKGKYVELRCDPISGHTALYWYRQSLGQGPEFLIYFQGTGAADDSGLPNDRFFAVRPEGSVSTLKIQRTERGDSAVYLCASSKTGKPGSNEQFFGPGTRLTVL.